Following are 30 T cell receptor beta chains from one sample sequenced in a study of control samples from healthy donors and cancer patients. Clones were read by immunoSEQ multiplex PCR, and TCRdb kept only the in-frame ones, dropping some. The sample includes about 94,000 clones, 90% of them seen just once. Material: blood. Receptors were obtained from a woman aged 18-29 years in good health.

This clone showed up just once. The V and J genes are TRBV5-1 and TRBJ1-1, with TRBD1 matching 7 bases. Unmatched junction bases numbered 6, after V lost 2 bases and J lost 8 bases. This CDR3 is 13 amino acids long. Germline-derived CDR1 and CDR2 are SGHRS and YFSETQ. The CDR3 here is CASSFGTAGEAFF. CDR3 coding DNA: TGCGCCAGCAGCTTCGGGACAGCGGGAGAAGCTTTCTTT.

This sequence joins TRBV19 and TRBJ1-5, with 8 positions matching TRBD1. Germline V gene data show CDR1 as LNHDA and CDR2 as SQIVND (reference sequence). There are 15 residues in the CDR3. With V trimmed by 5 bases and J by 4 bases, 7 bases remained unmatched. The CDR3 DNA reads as TGTGCCAGTAGTGAGACAGGGGCTTCGAATCAGCCCCAGCATTTT. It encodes CASSETGASNQPQHF.

As DNA, the CDR3 is TGTGCCAGCAGCATGGGTGGGACTAATGAAAAACTGTTTTTT. Amino acid sequence: CASSMGGTNEKLFF. The V and J genes are TRBV11-2 and TRBJ1-4; D is unresolved. CDR3 length equals 14 residues. Deletions cut 5 bases from V and 2 bases from J, with 9 bases between. CDR1 and CDR2 from the germline V gene are SGHAT and FQNNGV. Full variable domain (rest looked up from reference TRBV11-2 and TRBJ1-4): EAGVAQSPRYKIIEKRQSVAFWCNPISGHATLYWYQQILGQGPKLLIQFQNNGVVDDSQLPKDRFSAERLKGVDSTLKIQPAKLEDSAVYLCASSMGGTNEKLFFGSGTQLSVL.

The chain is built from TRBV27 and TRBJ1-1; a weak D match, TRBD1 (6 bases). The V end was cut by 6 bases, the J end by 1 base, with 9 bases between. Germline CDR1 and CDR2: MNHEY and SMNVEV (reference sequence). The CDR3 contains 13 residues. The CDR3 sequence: CASRWGQNTEAFF. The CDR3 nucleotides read TGTGCCAGCAGGTGGGGGCAGAACACTGAAGCTTTCTTT.

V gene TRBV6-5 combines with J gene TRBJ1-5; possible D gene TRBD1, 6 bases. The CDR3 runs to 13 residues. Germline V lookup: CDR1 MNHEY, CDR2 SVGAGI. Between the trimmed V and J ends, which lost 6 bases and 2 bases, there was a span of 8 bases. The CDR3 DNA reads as TGTGCCAGCAGGGACAGAGGCAATCAGCCCCAGCATTTT. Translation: CASRDRGNQPQHF.

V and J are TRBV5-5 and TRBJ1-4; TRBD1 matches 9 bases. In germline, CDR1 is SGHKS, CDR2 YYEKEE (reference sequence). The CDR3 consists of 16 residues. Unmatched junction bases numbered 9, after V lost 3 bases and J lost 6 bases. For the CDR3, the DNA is TGTGCCAGCAGCTGGGACAGGGAAGTCGGGTATGAAAAACTGTTTTTT. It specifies CASSWDREVGYEKLFF.

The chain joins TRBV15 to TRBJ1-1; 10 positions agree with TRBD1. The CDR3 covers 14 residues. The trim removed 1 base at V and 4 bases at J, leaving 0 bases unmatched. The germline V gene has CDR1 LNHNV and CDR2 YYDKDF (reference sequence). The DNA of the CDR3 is TGTGCCACCAGCAGAGGGACAGGGGGCACTGAAGCTTTCTTT. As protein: CATSRGTGGTEAFF. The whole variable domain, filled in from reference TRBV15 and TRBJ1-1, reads DAMVIQNPRYQVTQFGKPVTLSCSQTLNHNVMYWYQQKSSQAPKLLFHYYDKDFNNEADTPDNFQSRRPNTSFCFLDIRSPGLGDTAMYLCATSRGTGGTEAFFGQGTRLTVV.

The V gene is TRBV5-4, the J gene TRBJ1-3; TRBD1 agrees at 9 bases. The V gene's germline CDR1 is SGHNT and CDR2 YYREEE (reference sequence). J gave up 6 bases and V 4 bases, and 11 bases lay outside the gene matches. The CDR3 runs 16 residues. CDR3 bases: TGTGCCAGCAGCCGACCTGGACAGGGGTTCGCAAACACCATATATTTT. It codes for CASSRPGQGFANTIYF.

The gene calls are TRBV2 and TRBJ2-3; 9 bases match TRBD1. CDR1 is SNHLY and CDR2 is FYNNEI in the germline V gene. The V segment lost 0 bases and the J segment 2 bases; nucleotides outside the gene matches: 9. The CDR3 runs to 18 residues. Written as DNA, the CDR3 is TGTGCCAGCAGTGAAGCCGGGGGGACAGGGCCCAACACAGATACGCAGTATTTT. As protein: CASSEAGGTGPNTDTQYF. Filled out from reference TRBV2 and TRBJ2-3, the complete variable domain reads EPEVTQTPSHQVTQMGQEVILRCVPISNHLYFYWYRQILGQKVEFLVSFYNNEISEKSEIFDDQFSVERPDGSNFTLKIRSTKLEDSAMYFCASSEAGGTGPNTDTQYFGPGTRLTVL.

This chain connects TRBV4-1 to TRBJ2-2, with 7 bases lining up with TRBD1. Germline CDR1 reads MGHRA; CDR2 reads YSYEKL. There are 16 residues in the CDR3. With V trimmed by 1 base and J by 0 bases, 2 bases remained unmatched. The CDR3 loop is CASSQGQGPNTGELFF. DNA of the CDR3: TGCGCCAGCAGCCAAGGACAGGGTCCGAACACCGGGGAGCTGTTTTTT.

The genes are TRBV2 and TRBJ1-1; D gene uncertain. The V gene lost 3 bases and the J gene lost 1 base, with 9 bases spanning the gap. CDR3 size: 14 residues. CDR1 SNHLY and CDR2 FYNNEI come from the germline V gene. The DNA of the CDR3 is TGTGCCAGCAGTGATCTCGGGGAGAACACTGAAGCTTTCTTT. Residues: CASSDLGENTEAFF. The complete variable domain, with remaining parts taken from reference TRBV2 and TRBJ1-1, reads EPEVTQTPSHQVTQMGQEVILRCVPISNHLYFYWYRQILGQKVEFLVSFYNNEISEKSEIFDDQFSVERPDGSNFTLKIRSTKLEDSAMYFCASSDLGENTEAFFGQGTRLTVV.

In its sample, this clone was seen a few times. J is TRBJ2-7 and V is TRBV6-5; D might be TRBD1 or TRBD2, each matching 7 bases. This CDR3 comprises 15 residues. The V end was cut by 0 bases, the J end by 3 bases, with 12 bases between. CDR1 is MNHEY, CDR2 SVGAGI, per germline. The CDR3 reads CASSYSAGGDYEQYF. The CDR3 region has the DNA TGTGCCAGCAGTTACTCAGCAGGGGGGGACTACGAGCAGTACTTC.

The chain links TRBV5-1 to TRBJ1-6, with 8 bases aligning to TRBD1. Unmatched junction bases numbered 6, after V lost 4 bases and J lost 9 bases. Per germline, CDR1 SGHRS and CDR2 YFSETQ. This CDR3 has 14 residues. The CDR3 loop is CASSPTGASSPLHF. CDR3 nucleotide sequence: TGCGCCAGCAGCCCGACAGGGGCCTCTTCACCCCTCCACTTT.

The CDR3 reads CASSLGGVNTEAFF. The CDR3 nucleotides are TGTGCCAGCAGCTTGGGAGGGGTGAACACTGAAGCTTTCTTT. The chain joins TRBV5-5 to TRBJ1-1, with D perhaps TRBD1 (5 bases). The CDR3 spans 14 residues. V was trimmed by 0 bases and J by 0 bases, leaving 6 bases between them. Looked up from germline, CDR1 is SGHKS and CDR2 is YYEKEE (reference sequence).

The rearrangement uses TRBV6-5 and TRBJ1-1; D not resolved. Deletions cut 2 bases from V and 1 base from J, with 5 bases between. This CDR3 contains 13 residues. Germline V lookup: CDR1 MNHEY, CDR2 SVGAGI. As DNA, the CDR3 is TGTGCCAGCAGTTACCCGGGGAACACTGAAGCTTTCTTT. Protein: CASSYPGNTEAFF.

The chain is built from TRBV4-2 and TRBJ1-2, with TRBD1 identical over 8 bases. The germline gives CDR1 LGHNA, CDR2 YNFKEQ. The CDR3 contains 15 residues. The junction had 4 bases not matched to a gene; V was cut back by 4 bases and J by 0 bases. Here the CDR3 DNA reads TGTGCCAGCAGCCCGTCGGGACAGGCTAACTATGGCTACACCTTC. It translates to CASSPSGQANYGYTF.

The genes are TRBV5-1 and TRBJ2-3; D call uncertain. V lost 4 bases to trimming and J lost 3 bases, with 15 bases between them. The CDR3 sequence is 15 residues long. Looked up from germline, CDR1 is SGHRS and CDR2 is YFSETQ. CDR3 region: CASSIAQRFTDTQYF. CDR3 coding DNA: TGCGCCAGCAGCATCGCCCAGCGTTTTACAGATACGCAGTATTTT.

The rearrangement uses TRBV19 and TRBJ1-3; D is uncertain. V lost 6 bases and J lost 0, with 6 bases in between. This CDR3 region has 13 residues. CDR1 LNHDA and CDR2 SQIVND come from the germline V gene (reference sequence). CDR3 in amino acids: CASRRPSGNTIYF. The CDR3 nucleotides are TGTGCCAGTAGACGGCCCTCTGGAAACACCATATATTTT.

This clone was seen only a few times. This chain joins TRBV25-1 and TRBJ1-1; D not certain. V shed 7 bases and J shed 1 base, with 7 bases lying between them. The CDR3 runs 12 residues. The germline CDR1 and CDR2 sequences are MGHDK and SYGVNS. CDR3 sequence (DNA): TGTGCCAGCACCAGGACGAACACTGAAGCTTTCTTT. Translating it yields CASTRTNTEAFF.

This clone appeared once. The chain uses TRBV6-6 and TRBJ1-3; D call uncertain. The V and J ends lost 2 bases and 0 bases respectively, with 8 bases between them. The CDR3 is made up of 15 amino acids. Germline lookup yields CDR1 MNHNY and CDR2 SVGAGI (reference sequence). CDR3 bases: TGTGCCAGCAGTTACAGCCTACACTCTGGAAACACCATATATTTT. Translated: CASSYSLHSGNTIYF.

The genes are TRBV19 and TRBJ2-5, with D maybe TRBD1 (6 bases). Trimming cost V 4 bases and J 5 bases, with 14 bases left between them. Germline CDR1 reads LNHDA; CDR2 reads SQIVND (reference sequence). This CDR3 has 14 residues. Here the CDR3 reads CASSSLSGVETQYF. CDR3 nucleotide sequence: TGTGCCAGTAGTAGTTTATCAGGGGTTGAGACCCAGTACTTC.

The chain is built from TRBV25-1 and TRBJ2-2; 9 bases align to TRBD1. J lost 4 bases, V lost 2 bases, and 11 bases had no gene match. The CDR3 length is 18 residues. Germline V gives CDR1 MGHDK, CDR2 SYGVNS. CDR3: CASSENRQGGAGTGELFF. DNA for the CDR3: TGTGCCAGCAGTGAAAATCGACAGGGGGGCGCAGGCACCGGGGAGCTGTTTTTT.

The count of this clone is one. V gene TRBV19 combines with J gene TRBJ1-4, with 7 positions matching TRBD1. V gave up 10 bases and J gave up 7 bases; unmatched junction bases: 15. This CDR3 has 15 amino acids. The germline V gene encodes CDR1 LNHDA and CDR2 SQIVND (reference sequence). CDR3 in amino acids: CATRDRSGVSEKLFF. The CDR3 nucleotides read TGTGCCACACGGGACAGATCGGGAGTGAGTGAAAAACTGTTTTTT.

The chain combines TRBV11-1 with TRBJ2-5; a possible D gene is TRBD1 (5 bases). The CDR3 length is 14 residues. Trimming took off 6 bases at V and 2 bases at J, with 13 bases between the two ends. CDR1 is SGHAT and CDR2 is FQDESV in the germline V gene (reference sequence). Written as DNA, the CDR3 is TGTGCCAGCAGACGGTGGGGCGAACAAGAGACCCAGTACTTC. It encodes CASRRWGEQETQYF.

CDR3 loop: CASSDSQEPSNTGELFF. In DNA form, the CDR3 reads TGTGCCAGCAGTGACTCGCAGGAACCTTCGAACACCGGGGAGCTGTTTTTT. The chain carries TRBV6-4 and TRBJ2-2; D gene uncertain. Germline loops: CDR1 MRHNA, CDR2 SNTAGT. Trimming took 0 bases from V and 0 from J, leaving 11 bases between them. The CDR3 contains 17 residues.

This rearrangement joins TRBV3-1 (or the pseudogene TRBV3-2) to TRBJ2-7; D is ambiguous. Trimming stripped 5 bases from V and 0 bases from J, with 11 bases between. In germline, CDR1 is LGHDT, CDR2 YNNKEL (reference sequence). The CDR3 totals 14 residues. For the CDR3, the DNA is TGTGCCAGCAGCGAGGACCCGAGCTCCTACGAGCAGTACTTC. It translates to CASSEDPSSYEQYF.

The CDR3 DNA reads TGTGCCAGCAGTGAATTGGGAACTAATGAAAAACTGTTTTTT. Translating it yields CASSELGTNEKLFF. The chain links TRBV6-1 to TRBJ1-4; D is uncertain. Germline CDR1 reads MNHNS; CDR2 reads SASEGT. The V gene lost 2 bases and the J gene lost 1 base, with 5 bases spanning the gap. This CDR3 spans 14 amino acids.

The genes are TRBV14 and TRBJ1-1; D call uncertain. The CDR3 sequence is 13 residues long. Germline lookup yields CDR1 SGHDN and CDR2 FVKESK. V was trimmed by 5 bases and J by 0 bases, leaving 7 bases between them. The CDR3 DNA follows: TGTGCCAGCAGCGTCATTATGAACACTGAAGCTTTCTTT. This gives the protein CASSVIMNTEAFF.

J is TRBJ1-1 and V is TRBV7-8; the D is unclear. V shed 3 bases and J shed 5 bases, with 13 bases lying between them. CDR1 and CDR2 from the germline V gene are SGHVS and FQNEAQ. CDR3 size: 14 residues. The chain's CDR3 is CASSLGPPGTEAFF. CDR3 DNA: TGTGCCAGCAGCTTGGGTCCCCCCGGAACTGAAGCTTTCTTT.

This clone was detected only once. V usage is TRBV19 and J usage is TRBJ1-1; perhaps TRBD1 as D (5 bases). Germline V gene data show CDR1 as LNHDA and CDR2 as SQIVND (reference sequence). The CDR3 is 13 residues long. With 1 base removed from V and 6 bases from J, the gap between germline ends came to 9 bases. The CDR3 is CASSIVQGAEAFF. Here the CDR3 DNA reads TGTGCCAGTAGTATAGTGCAGGGTGCTGAAGCTTTCTTT.